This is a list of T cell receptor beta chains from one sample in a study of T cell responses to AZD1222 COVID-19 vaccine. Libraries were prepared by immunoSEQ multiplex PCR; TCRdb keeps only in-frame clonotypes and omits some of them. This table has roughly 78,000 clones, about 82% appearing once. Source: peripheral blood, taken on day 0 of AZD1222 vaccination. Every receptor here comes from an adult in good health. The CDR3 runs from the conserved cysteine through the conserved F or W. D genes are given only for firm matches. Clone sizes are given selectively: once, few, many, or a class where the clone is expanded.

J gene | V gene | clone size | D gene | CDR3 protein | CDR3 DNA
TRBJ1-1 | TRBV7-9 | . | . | CASSPGSPWGAQSEAFF | TGTGCCAGCAGCCCAGGCTCCCCGTGGGGGGCTCAGTCTGAAGCTTTCTTT
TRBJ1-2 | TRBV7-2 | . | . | CASSLAYGGQYGYTF | TGTGCCAGCAGCTTAGCGTATGGGGGGCAATATGGCTACACCTTC
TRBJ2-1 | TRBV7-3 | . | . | CASKEGPYNEQFF | TGTGCCAGCAAGGAAGGGCCCTACAATGAGCAGTTCTTC
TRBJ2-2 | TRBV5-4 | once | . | CASSLPRANTGELFF | TGTGCCAGCAGCTTGCCCAGGGCGAACACCGGGGAGCTGTTTTTT
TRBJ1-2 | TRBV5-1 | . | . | CASSLCSGPF | TGCGCCAGCAGCTTGTGTTCAGGTCCCTTC
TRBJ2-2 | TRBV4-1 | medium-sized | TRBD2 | CASGRSGTSFTGELFF | TGCGCCAGCGGTAGATCCGGGACTAGTTTCACCGGGGAGCTGTTTTTT
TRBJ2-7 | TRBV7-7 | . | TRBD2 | CASSLAGLAGMDYEQYF | TGTGCCAGCAGCTTAGCGGGACTAGCGGGTATGGATTACGAGCAGTACTTC
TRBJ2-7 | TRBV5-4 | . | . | CASSSPFSRLTYEQYF | TGTGCCAGCAGCTCCCCATTCTCACGTTTAACCTACGAGCAGTACTTC
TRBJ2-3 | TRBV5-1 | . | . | CASSPTSRASDTQYF | TGCGCCAGCAGCCCGACTAGTCGGGCGTCGGATACGCAGTATTTT
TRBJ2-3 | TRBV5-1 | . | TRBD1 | CASSPGTAGYTDTQYF | TGCGCCAGCAGCCCGGGGACAGCCGGCTACACAGATACGCAGTATTTT
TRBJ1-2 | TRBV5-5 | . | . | CASSGEPLTGYGYTF | TGTGCCAGCAGCGGAGAACCCCTGACAGGCTATGGCTACACCTTC
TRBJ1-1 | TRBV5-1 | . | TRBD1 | CASTPRGQLNTEAFF | TGCGCCAGCACCCCCAGGGGACAGCTGAACACTGAAGCTTTCTTT
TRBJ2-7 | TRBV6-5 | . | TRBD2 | CASSRGGLYEQYF | TGTGCCAGCAGTCGCGGGGGGCTCTACGAGCAGTACTTC
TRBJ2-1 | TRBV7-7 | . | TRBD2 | CASSPGTSGSSYNEQFF | TGTGCCAGCAGCCCAGGGACTAGCGGGAGCTCCTACAATGAGCAGTTCTTC
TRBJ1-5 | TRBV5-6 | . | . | CASSTGFRNQPQHF | TGTGCCAGCAGCACGGGATTTCGCAATCAGCCCCAGCATTTT
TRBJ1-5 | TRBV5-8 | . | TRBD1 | CASSSAHGTGGTNQPQHF | TGTGCCAGCAGCTCCGCTCACGGGACAGGGGGTACCAATCAGCCCCAGCATTTT
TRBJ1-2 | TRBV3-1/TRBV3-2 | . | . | CASSQGSGGTFYGYTF | TGTGCCAGCAGCCAAGGTTCCGGGGGGACGTTCTATGGCTACACCTTC
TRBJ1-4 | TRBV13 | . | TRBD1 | CASSLGTGRVEKLFF | TGTGCCAGCAGCTTAGGGACAGGGAGGGTTGAAAAACTGTTTTTT
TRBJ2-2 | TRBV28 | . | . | CASSVQNTGELFF | TGTGCCAGCAGTGTTCAAAACACCGGGGAGCTGTTTTTT
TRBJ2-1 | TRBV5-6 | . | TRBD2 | CASSVGGRASYNEQFF | TGTGCCAGCAGCGTCGGCGGGAGGGCCTCCTACAATGAGCAGTTCTTC